This T cell receptor beta chain was identified in a study of regulatory T cells in long-lasting Graves disease. The time point here: newly diagnosed GD, antithyroid drugs for less than 3 months. Construction of the TCR library relied on RNA isolated from PBMCs. For TCR beta, libraries came from iRepertoire HTBI primers and Arm-PCR of CDR3 regions. TCRdb reanalysed the multiplex PCR reads using MiXCR and keeps one entry per CDR3 protein. The top ten hold 16% of the sample, which has 400,000 to 500,000 distinct CDR3 sequences, under 15% seen once. This clonotype was seen more than once but under ten times. A read error may be the cause here, since a much bigger clone is one base away. These data were also reused for a study on T cells in Graves' hyperthyroidism and ophthalmopathy.

The material sequenced was peripheral blood mononuclear cells (PBMCs), taken at new diagnosis, from a patient treated with antithyroid drugs. The source is a woman in her 30s with Graves disease.

The CDR3 sequence: CASSLKGGTDTQYF. The CDR3 region has the DNA TGTGCCAGCAGCTTAAAGGGGGGCACAGATACGCAGTATTTT. The chain couples TRBV5-4 to TRBJ2-3; tentatively, D is TRBD1 (6 bases). CDR1 and CDR2 (germline): SGHNT, YYREEE (reference sequence). The CDR3 sequence is 14 residues long. V was pared by 2 bases and J by 1 base, with 8 bases between. Complete variable domain (other parts from reference TRBV5-4 and TRBJ2-3): ETGVTQSPTHLIKTRGQQVTLRCSSQSGHNTVSWYQQALGQGPQFIFQYYREEENGRGNFPPRFSGLQFPNYSSELNVNALELDDSALYLCASSLKGGTDTQYFGPGTRLTVL.